This T cell receptor (beta chain) was documented in a study of metastatic and nonmetastatic thyroid tumors. Across the study: From malignant and benign thyroid patients, repertoires in blood and in tumor or nodule tissue were compared.

The sample holds a few counts of this clone. Its antigen is not identified. A junction end diverges from the germline sequence, so it may reflect a read error. Study outcomes and limitations: Reports indicated that malignant thyroid tumors showed significantly higher TCR beta diversity than benign nodules did, in blood and tumor.

Authors' data handling: CDR3 differences across clinicopathological groups were used to build a distant-metastasis classifier for papillary thyroid cancer. TCRdb re-called clones via MiXCR from the PCR reads. The V and J calls were not made by the authors but by TCRdb's processing. The data contain tens of thousands of clones, around 24% of them singletons. No patient had received any treatment before thyroid surgery. Germline lookup yields CDR1 SGHVS and CDR2 FNYEAQ. This CDR3 contains 14 residues. V usage is TRBV7-6 and J usage is TRBJ1-1; the D is unclear. The receptor was isolated from a female donor with papillary thyroid cancer or a benign thyroid nodule (not recorded which). Some clones in this sample may be carry-over from other donors' samples. Sequenced input: blood. CDR3 nucleotide sequence: TGTGCCAGCAGCTTAGTGGGCAATAACACCGAAGCTTTCTTT. Translating it yields CASSLVGNNTEAFF.